This section outlines one T cell receptor beta chain sequence together with its context. Antigen unknown. This CDR3 region has 16 residues. Germline assignment: CDR1 SGDLS and CDR2 YYNGEE. Trimming pared 4 bases from V and 5 bases from J, leaving 20 bases between. Data came from immunoSEQ multiplex PCR; TCRdb stores just in-frame clones and leaves some out. The sample has 160,000 or so clones; roughly nine tenths are singletons. These data are taken from a study of T cell responses to AZD1222 COVID-19 vaccine. Study results and limitations: Most donors were white British, females outnumbered males, and clonal diversity was possibly underestimated. Vaccine-associated CD4 TCRs spanned spike, dominant at 160-218 and 743-854. No day 14 peak samples; only post-peak repertoires were characterized. A reported finding is that nearly half of spike-specific TCRs target unmutated variant regions.

The material sequenced was peripheral blood, taken after recovery from COVID-19. The V and J genes are TRBV9 and TRBJ2-3, with TRBD2 as a possible D gene (6 bases). The receptor was derived from an adult who had recovered from COVID-19. DNA for the CDR3: TGTGCCAGCAGCTCCGGGACTGTGCCATTTGGAGATACGCAGTATTTT. Encoded protein: CASSSGTVPFGDTQYF.